A single T cell receptor beta chain is shown here with its context. The data derive from a study of T cells in Graves' hyperthyroidism and ophthalmopathy. V was pared by 5 bases and J by 4 bases, with 12 bases of the junction left unmatched. Per germline, CDR1 LNHDA and CDR2 SQIVND (reference sequence). The CDR3 runs to 17 residues. TCR beta CDR3 region amplification was performed from RNA transcripts. A first-round RT-PCR of the TCR CDR3 used the HTBI primer set. TCRdb re-called the multiplex PCR reads with MiXCR, one entry per CDR3 protein. The sample contains about 300,000 distinct CDR3 sequences, approximately 12% of which appear only once.

Sequences were obtained from blood. The chain joins TRBV19 to TRBJ2-1, with 9 bases lining up with TRBD2. The clonotype comes from a woman between 25 and 40 years old with Graves' hyperthyroidism that later progressed to Graves' ophthalmopathy. This CDR3 reads CASSFALTSGDYNEQFF. CDR3 in DNA: TGTGCCAGTAGTTTCGCCCTGACTAGCGGAGATTACAATGAGCAGTTCTTC.